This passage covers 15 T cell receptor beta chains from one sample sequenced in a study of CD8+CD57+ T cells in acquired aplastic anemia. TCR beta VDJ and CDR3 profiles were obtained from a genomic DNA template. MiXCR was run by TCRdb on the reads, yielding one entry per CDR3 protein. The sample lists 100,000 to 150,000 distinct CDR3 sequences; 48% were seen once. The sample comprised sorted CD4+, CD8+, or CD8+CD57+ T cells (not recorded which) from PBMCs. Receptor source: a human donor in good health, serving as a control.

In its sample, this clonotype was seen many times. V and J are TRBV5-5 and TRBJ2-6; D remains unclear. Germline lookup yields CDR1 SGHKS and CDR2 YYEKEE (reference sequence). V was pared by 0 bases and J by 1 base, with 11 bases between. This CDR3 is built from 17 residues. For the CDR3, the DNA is TGTGCCAGCAGCTTGGTTGCCCTAAGTTCTGGGGCCAACGTCCTGACTTTC. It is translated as CASSLVALSSGANVLTF. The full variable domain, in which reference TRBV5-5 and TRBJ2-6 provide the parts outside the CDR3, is DAGVTQSPTHLIKTRGQQVTLRCSPISGHKSVSWYQQVLGQGPQFIFQYYEKEERGRGNFPDRFSARQFPNYSSELNVNALLLGDSALYLCASSLVALSSGANVLTFGAGSRLTVL.

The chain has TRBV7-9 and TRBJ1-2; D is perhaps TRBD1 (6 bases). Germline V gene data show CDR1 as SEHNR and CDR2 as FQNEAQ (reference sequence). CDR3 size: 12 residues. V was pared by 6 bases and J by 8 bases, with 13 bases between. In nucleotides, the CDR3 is TGTGCCAGCAGGGAGCACAGGGCGGGCTACACCTTC. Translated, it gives CASREHRAGYTF.

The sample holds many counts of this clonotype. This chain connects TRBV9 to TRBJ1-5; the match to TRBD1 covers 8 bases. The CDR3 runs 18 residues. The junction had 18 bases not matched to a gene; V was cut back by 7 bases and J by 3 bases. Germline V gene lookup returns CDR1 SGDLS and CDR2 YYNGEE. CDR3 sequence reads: CASYLNRDRTTPNQPQHF. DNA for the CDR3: TGTGCCAGCTACCTAAACCGGGACAGGACAACCCCCAATCAGCCCCAGCATTTT.

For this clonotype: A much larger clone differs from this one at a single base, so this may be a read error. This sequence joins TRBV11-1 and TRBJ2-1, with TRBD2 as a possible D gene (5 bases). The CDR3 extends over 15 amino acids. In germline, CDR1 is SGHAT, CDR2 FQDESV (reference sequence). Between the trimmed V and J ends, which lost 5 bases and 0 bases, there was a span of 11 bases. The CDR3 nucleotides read TGTGCCAGCAGCCGCGAGGGCAGCTCCTACAATGAGCAGTTCTTC. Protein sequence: CASSREGSSYNEQFF.

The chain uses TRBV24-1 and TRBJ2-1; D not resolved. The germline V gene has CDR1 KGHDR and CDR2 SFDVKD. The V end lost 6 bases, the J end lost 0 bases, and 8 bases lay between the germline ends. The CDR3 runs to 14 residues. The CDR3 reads CATSSELSYNEQFF. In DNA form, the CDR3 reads TGTGCCACCAGTTCGGAGCTCTCCTACAATGAGCAGTTCTTC.

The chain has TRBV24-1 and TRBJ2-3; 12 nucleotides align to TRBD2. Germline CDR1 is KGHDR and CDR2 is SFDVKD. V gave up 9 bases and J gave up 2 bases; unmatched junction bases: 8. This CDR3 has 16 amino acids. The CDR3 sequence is CATASTSGGYTDTQYF. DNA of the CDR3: TGTGCCACCGCGTCGACTAGCGGGGGCTACACAGATACGCAGTATTTT.

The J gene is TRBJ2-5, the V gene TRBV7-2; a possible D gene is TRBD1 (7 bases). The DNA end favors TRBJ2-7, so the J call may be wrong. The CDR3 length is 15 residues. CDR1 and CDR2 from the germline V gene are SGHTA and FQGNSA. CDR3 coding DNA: TGTGCCAGCAGCTTAGGACAGGGAGGTCCCTACGAGCAGTACTTC. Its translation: CASSLGQGGPYEQYF.

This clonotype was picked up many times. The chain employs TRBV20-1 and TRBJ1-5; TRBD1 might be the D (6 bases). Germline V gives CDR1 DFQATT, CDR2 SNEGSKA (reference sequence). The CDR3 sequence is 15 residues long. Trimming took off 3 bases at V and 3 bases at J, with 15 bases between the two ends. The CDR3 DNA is TGCAGTGCTAGGCAAACCTCAGGGGACAATCAGCCCCAGCATTTT. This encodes CSARQTSGDNQPQHF.

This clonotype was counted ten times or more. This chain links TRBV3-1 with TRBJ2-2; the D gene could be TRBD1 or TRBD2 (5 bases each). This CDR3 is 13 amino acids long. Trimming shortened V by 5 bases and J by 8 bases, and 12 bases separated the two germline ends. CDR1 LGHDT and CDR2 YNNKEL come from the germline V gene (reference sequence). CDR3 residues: CASSLGRSGELFF. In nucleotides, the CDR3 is TGTGCCAGCAGCTTGGGACGTTCGGGGGAGCTGTTTTTT.

The CDR3 sequence: CASSAPEETQYF. CDR3 DNA sequence: TGTGCCAGCAGCGCCCCGGAAGAGACCCAGTACTTC. This chain uses TRBV9 with TRBJ2-5; unclear D gene. The CDR3 consists of 12 residues. Germline-derived CDR1 and CDR2 are SGDLS and YYNGEE. The V and J ends lost 3 bases and 3 bases respectively, with 6 bases between them.

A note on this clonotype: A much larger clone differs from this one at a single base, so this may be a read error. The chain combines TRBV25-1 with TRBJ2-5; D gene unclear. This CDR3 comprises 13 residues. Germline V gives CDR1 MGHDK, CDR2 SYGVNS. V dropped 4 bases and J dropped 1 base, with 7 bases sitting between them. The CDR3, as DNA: TGTGCCAGCAGTGTCCGAGGCCAAGAGACCCAGTACTTC. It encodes CASSVRGQETQYF.

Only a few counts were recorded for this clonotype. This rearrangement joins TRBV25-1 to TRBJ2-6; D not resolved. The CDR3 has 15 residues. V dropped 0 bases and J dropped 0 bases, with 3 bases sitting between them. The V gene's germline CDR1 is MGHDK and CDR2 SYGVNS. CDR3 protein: CASSEYLSGANVLTF. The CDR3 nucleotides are TGTGCCAGCAGTGAATATCTCTCTGGGGCCAACGTCCTGACTTTC.

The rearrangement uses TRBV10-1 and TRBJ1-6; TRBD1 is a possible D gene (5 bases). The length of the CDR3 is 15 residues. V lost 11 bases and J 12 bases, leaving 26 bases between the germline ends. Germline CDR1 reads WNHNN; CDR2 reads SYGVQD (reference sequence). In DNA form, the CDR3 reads TGCGCCGGCAATGTGGTCCCAGGTCCAGGGAGACCCCTCCACTTT. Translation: CAGNVVPGPGRPLHF.

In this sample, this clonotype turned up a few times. This CDR3 reads CASSPGDRGVNEKLFF. As DNA, the CDR3 is TGCGCCAGCAGCCCCGGGGACAGGGGGGTTAATGAAAAACTGTTTTTT. V usage is TRBV5-1 and J usage is TRBJ1-4, with 11 nucleotides matching TRBD1. Trimming cost V 4 bases and J 4 bases; bases outside gene matches: 6. Germline V gene sequence: CDR1 SGHRS, CDR2 YFSETQ. The CDR3 runs 16 residues.

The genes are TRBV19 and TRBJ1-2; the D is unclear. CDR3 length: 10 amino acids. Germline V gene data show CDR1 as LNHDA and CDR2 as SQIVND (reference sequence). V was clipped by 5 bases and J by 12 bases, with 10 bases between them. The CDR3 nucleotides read TGTGCCAGTAGTGGCTCTGGAAACACCTTC. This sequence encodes CASSGSGNTF.